A selection of T cell receptor beta chains follows, all from one sample in a study of blood T cell repertoires in COVID-19. Assay: immunoSEQ multiplex PCR; the TCRdb copy retains only in-frame clones and omits some. The sample holds approximately 300,000 clones, 80% to 90% seen once. Sequencing used peripheral blood. Receptor source: a man aged 18 to 30 who had recovered from COVID-19. Each CDR3 is given with its conserved first and last residue. D genes are given only for firm matches. Size values are once, few and many counts, or a class for expanded clones, and some rows have none.

D: TRBD1; size: -; V: TRBV5-1; J: TRBJ1-3; DNA: TGCGCCAGCAGCTTTACAGGGGACTTCTCTGGAAACACCATATATTTT; CDR3: CASSFTGDFSGNTIYF
D: TRBD1; size: -; V: TRBV5-4; J: TRBJ1-1; DNA: TGTGCCAGCAGCCAGACAGGGAATGAAGCTTTCTTT; CDR3: CASSQTGNEAFF
D: TRBD1; size: -; V: TRBV3-1/TRBV3-2; J: TRBJ1-1; DNA: TGTGCCAGCAGCCAGAGGACAGGGGGCCCGAACACTGAAGCTTTCTTT; CDR3: CASSQRTGGPNTEAFF
D: -; size: -; V: TRBV5-6; J: TRBJ1-1; DNA: TGTGCCAGCAGCCTTGTCTACGGACAGAACACTGAAGCTTTCTTT; CDR3: CASSLVYGQNTEAFF
D: -; size: -; V: TRBV18; J: TRBJ2-1; DNA: TGTGCCAGCTCACCACCGCTGAGGGAGGAGCAGTTCTTC; CDR3: CASSPPLREEQFF
D: TRBD2; size: -; V: TRBV5-1; J: TRBJ2-1; DNA: TGCGCCAGCAGCCCACTAGCGGGCCGAGCCTACAATGAGCAGTTCTTC; CDR3: CASSPLAGRAYNEQFF
D: TRBD2; size: -; V: TRBV3-1/TRBV3-2; J: TRBJ2-1; DNA: TGTGCCAGCAGCCAAGCCAGCGGGAGGGCCAGGTTCTTC; CDR3: CASSQASGRARFF
D: -; size: -; V: TRBV15; J: TRBJ2-5; DNA: TGTGCCACCACCGGGGGGCCTAGTCTCGAGACCCAGTACTTC; CDR3: CATTGGPSLETQYF
D: -; size: -; V: TRBV6-4; J: TRBJ2-1; DNA: TGTGCCAGCAGTGGAGGCCCATACAATGAGCAGTTCTTC; CDR3: CASSGGPYNEQFF
D: -; size: -; V: TRBV5-1; J: TRBJ1-6; DNA: TGCGCCAGCCACATGGGTCAGGGTTTCTCTTCACCCCTCCACTTT; CDR3: CASHMGQGFSSPLHF
D: TRBD2; size: -; V: TRBV5-1; J: TRBJ2-1; DNA: TGCGCCAGCAGCCCGTTTAGCGGGAGCTCCTACAATGAGCAGTTCTTC; CDR3: CASSPFSGSSYNEQFF
D: -; size: -; V: TRBV6-1; J: TRBJ2-2; DNA: TGTGCCAGCAGTGAAGCGCCCGGTTCCGGGGAGCTGTTTTTT; CDR3: CASSEAPGSGELFF
D: -; size: -; V: TRBV15; J: TRBJ1-6; DNA: TGTGCCACCAGCAACCGGGACATAGCTTGGGGTTCACCCCTCCACTTT; CDR3: CATSNRDIAWGSPLHF
D: -; size: -; V: TRBV6-5; J: TRBJ1-1; DNA: TGTGCCAGCGGGTCAGGGATGAACACTGAAGCTTTCTTT; CDR3: CASGSGMNTEAFF
D: -; size: -; V: TRBV10-3; J: TRBJ1-6; DNA: TGTGCCATCAGTGAGTTAATGGGCAGTGAAGTCAGTAGCTCCTATAATTCACCCCTCCACTTT; CDR3: CAISELMGSEVSSSYNSPLHF
D: -; size: once; V: TRBV4-1; J: TRBJ2-1; DNA: TGCGCCAGCAGCCAAGAGGGGGCAGGGTTGAATGAGCAGTTCTTC; CDR3: CASSQEGAGLNEQFF
D: TRBD1; size: -; V: TRBV27; J: TRBJ1-2; DNA: TGTGCCAGCAGTTTAGCACAGGGGAATGGCTACACCTTC; CDR3: CASSLAQGNGYTF
D: TRBD2; size: -; V: TRBV27; J: TRBJ2-1; DNA: TGTGCCAGCAGTTCGACTAGCGGGAGTTGGGTAAACTACAATGAGCAGTTCTTC; CDR3: CASSSTSGSWVNYNEQFF
D: -; size: -; V: TRBV3-1/TRBV3-2; J: TRBJ2-1; DNA: TGTGCCAGCAGCCAAGCTGGGGCCGATGAGCAGTTCTTC; CDR3: CASSQAGADEQFF
D: TRBD1; size: few; V: TRBV29-1; J: TRBJ1-2; DNA: TGCAGCGTTGCCCCACAGGGGGCGATTATCTATGGCTACACCTTC; CDR3: CSVAPQGAIIYGYTF
D: TRBD2; size: -; V: TRBV6-2/TRBV6-3; J: TRBJ2-1; DNA: TGTGCCAGCACTTACGGACTAGCGGGGGGTAACAATGAGCAGTTCTTC; CDR3: CASTYGLAGGNNEQFF
D: TRBD2; size: once; V: TRBV27; J: TRBJ2-7; DNA: TGTGCCAGCAGCCTACTCGGGACTAGCGGCTCCTACGAGCAGTACTTC; CDR3: CASSLLGTSGSYEQYF
D: TRBD1; size: -; V: TRBV5-1; J: TRBJ2-5; DNA: TGCGCCAGCAGCCCTGGATTTACAGGGGGCGGTGAGACCCAGTACTTC; CDR3: CASSPGFTGGGETQYF
D: TRBD2; size: -; V: TRBV4-3; J: TRBJ2-3; DNA: TGCGCCAGCAGCCAAGCAGCGGGGGGTCTAGATACGCAGTATTTT; CDR3: CASSQAAGGLDTQYF
D: TRBD1; size: -; V: TRBV5-4; J: TRBJ2-5; DNA: TGTGCCAGCAGCTTGGAGGTTGGGACAGCTCAATCTAGGAACTTC; CDR3: CASSLEVGTAQSRNF
D: -; size: once; V: TRBV4-3; J: TRBJ2-1; DNA: TGCGCCAGCAGCCAAGAATATCGGTCCTACAATGAGCAGTTCTTC; CDR3: CASSQEYRSYNEQFF
D: -; size: -; V: TRBV5-1; J: TRBJ2-2; DNA: TGCGCCAGCAGCTTGGAAGGCCAGGGAAACACCGGGGAGCTGTTTTTT; CDR3: CASSLEGQGNTGELFF
D: -; size: -; V: TRBV25-1; J: TRBJ1-5; DNA: TGTGCCAGCAGTAGGGAGGATCGCAATCAGCCCCAGCATTTT; CDR3: CASSREDRNQPQHF
D: TRBD1; size: -; V: TRBV12-3/TRBV12-4; J: TRBJ2-2; DNA: TGTGCCAGCAGTCCTGACAGGGCCGGGGAGCTGTTTTTT; CDR3: CASSPDRAGELFF
D: -; size: few; V: TRBV21-1; J: TRBJ1-1; DNA: TGTGCCAGCAGCAACCCCAGGGGGAACACTGAAGCTTTCTTT; CDR3: CASSNPRGNTEAFF
D: TRBD1; size: -; V: TRBV19; J: TRBJ2-1; DNA: TGTGCCAGTAGTACCGGGACAGGGGGCATCAATGAGCAGTTCTTC; CDR3: CASSTGTGGINEQFF
D: -; size: -; V: TRBV19; J: TRBJ2-1; DNA: TGTGCCAGTAGTATACCCTATGCACAGGGAAGAAATGAGCAGTTCTTC; CDR3: CASSIPYAQGRNEQFF
D: TRBD2; size: -; V: TRBV10-2; J: TRBJ2-3; DNA: TGCGCCAGCCTTGGACCGGGACTAGCGGGAACAGATACGCAGTATTTT; CDR3: CASLGPGLAGTDTQYF
D: TRBD1; size: -; V: TRBV11-1; J: TRBJ1-6; DNA: TGTGCCAGCAGCTTAGCGAGGGACAGGAGCTGCTATAATTCACCCCTCCACTTT; CDR3: CASSLARDRSCYNSPLHF
D: TRBD2; size: -; V: TRBV14; J: TRBJ2-7; DNA: TGTGCCAGCAGCCAAGTTCAAGCGGGAGTCAACGAGCAGTACTTC; CDR3: CASSQVQAGVNEQYF
D: -; size: -; V: TRBV7-6; J: TRBJ1-2; DNA: TGTGCCAGCAGCCCCCTTGGGCAGGGGATAAGATATGGCTACACCTTC; CDR3: CASSPLGQGIRYGYTF
D: TRBD1; size: -; V: TRBV12-5; J: TRBJ1-4; DNA: TGTGCTAGTGGTTTGGTACAGGGGGCGATTGAAAAACTGTTTTTT; CDR3: CASGLVQGAIEKLFF
D: -; size: few; V: TRBV5-1; J: TRBJ2-7; DNA: TGCGCCAGCAGACCCGGGACAACGACCTACGAGCAGTACTTC; CDR3: CASRPGTTTYEQYF
D: -; size: -; V: TRBV2; J: TRBJ1-6; DNA: TGTGCCAGCAGTGAAGGGACAGCCCCGAGCTCCTATAATTCACCCCTCCACTTT; CDR3: CASSEGTAPSSYNSPLHF
D: -; size: few; V: TRBV24-1; J: TRBJ1-2; DNA: TGTGCCACCAGTGACCCCACAGGGAACGGCTACACCTTC; CDR3: CATSDPTGNGYTF